Below, 22 T cell receptor beta chains from the same sample are listed, as sequenced in a study of control samples from healthy donors and cancer patients. Measured with immunoSEQ multiplex PCR; TCRdb has only the in-frame clones, and not every one. In the table there are tens of thousands of clones, 92% of which are singletons. Sequences were obtained from PBMCs. All receptors derive from a man between 40 and 49 years old with colorectal cancer.

The gene calls are TRBV25-1 and TRBJ2-7; D perhaps matches TRBD1 (5 bases). This CDR3 comprises 15 residues. The germline CDR1 and CDR2 sequences are MGHDK and SYGVNS. V dropped 8 bases and J dropped 2 bases, with 19 bases sitting between them. CDR3 DNA: TGTGCCAGCTTTTATACAGGTGTCAATACCTACGAGCAGTACTTC. Encoded protein: CASFYTGVNTYEQYF.

The rearrangement uses TRBV3-1 (or the pseudogene TRBV3-2) and TRBJ2-5; D is undetermined. Germline assignment: CDR1 LGHDT and CDR2 YNNKEL (reference sequence). Deletions cut 1 base from V and 9 bases from J, with 6 bases between. This CDR3 is 11 amino acids long. CDR3 in DNA: TGTGCCAGCAGCCAAGGAGTGGCCCAGTACTTC. Translated, it gives CASSQGVAQYF.

This chain uses TRBV6-5 with TRBJ2-4; a possible D gene is TRBD1 (6 bases). Trimming stripped 6 bases from V and 3 bases from J, with 15 bases between. CDR1 is MNHEY and CDR2 is SVGAGI in the germline V gene. The CDR3 is 15 residues long. The CDR3 loop reads CASSDNRVGKNIQYF. Here the CDR3 DNA reads TGTGCCAGCAGCGATAACAGGGTTGGCAAAAACATTCAGTACTTC.

V gene TRBV11-3 combines with J gene TRBJ2-5; D unresolved. CDR3 length equals 13 residues. V shed 1 base and J shed 5 bases, with 8 bases lying between them. Germline V gene lookup returns CDR1 SGHNT and CDR2 YENEEA. The CDR3 coding sequence is TGTGCCAGCAGCTTAGGAAGGGTGGAGACCCAGTACTTC. It yields the protein CASSLGRVETQYF.

This clone was recorded a few times. The chain employs TRBV7-9 and TRBJ1-2; no reliable D call. Germline assignment: CDR1 SEHNR and CDR2 FQNEAQ (reference sequence). V shed 4 bases and J shed 0 bases, with 9 bases lying between them. The CDR3 has 14 amino acids. The CDR3, as DNA: TGTGCCAGCAGCTCCCCGGAAGCTAACTATGGCTACACCTTC. Protein: CASSSPEANYGYTF.

The chain uses TRBV6-5 and TRBJ2-3; weak D call: TRBD2 (7 bases). From germline, CDR1 is MNHEY and CDR2 SVGAGI. V lost 7 bases to trimming and J lost 9 bases, with 20 bases between them. The CDR3 runs to 14 residues. CDR3 DNA: TGTGCCAGCATAAGACAGTTAGGCGGGGGCACGCAGTATTTT. Protein product: CASIRQLGGGTQYF.

V gene TRBV9 combines with J gene TRBJ2-7, with 8 bases matching TRBD2. Losses at the gene ends were 0 bases for V and 0 bases for J; bases not matched to a gene: 5. The CDR3 length is 16 residues. Germline CDR1 and CDR2: SGDLS and YYNGEE. The CDR3 region has the DNA TGTGCCAGCAGCGTAGCAGCGGGGGCAACCTCCTACGAGCAGTACTTC. It translates to CASSVAAGATSYEQYF.

V is TRBV4-3 and J is TRBJ1-2; D uncertain. Per the germline V gene, CDR1 is LGHNA and CDR2 is YSLEER. The CDR3 sequence is 16 residues long. V was cut by 3 bases and J by 4 bases, with 18 bases left in between. In DNA form, the CDR3 reads TGCGCCAGCAGCCAGACCGCCATGACATCCACCTATGGCTACACCTTC. Its protein is CASSQTAMTSTYGYTF.

This clone was detected once. This CDR3 is CASSIGGLEQFF. The CDR3 DNA reads TGTGCCAGTAGTATAGGAGGGCTTGAGCAGTTCTTC. The J gene is TRBJ2-1, the V gene TRBV19; the D gene is possibly TRBD2 (5 bases). Trimming pared 1 base from V and 9 bases from J, leaving 7 bases between. CDR1 and CDR2 (germline): LNHDA, SQIVND (reference sequence). The CDR3 is made up of 12 amino acids.

The V gene is TRBV5-1, the J gene TRBJ1-1; no clear D. Germline-derived CDR1 and CDR2 are SGHRS and YFSETQ. V lost 5 bases, J lost 5 bases, and 28 bases lay in between. The CDR3 sequence is 18 residues long. The CDR3 DNA reads as TGCGCCAGCAGGCATAGTCCCCCCACCCCCATGGTCTATACTGAAGCTTTCTTT. This encodes CASRHSPPTPMVYTEAFF.

V and J are TRBV4-3 and TRBJ2-6, with TRBD1 matching over 7 bases. Trimming removed 4 bases from V and 0 bases from J; junction bases left unmatched: 15. Germline V gene data show CDR1 as LGHNA and CDR2 as YSLEER. This CDR3 comprises 20 residues. CDR3 region: CASSPGLAGGPLSGANVLTF. Written as DNA, the CDR3 is TGCGCCAGCAGCCCAGGTCTAGCAGGGGGACCCCTCTCTGGGGCCAACGTCCTGACTTTC.

The chain has TRBV9 and TRBJ2-3; D assignment may be TRBD1 or TRBD2 (5 bases each). This CDR3 comprises 15 residues. The germline CDR1 and CDR2 sequences are SGDLS and YYNGEE. Trimming took off 0 bases at V and 3 bases at J, with 11 bases between the two ends. CDR3 region: CASSVGGILTDTQYF. As DNA, the CDR3 is TGTGCCAGCAGCGTAGGGGGGATTCTAACAGATACGCAGTATTTT.

V and J are TRBV5-1 and TRBJ2-5; the D gene could be TRBD1 or TRBD2 (5 bases each). This CDR3 region has 14 residues. The germline V gene encodes CDR1 SGHRS and CDR2 YFSETQ. The germline V and J ends were trimmed by 2 bases and 2 bases, with 10 bases remaining between them. The CDR3 here is CASSLGTGQETQYF. CDR3 DNA: TGCGCCAGCAGCTTAGGGACGGGACAAGAGACCCAGTACTTC.

The rearrangement links TRBV6-6 to TRBJ1-4, with D possibly matching TRBD1 (5 bases). The ends were cut back, 0 bases at V and 3 bases at J, with 11 bases in the middle. Germline V gene lookup returns CDR1 MNHNY and CDR2 SVGAGI (reference sequence). The CDR3 extends over 16 amino acids. The CDR3 region has the DNA TGTGCCAGCAGTTACTCGGGGCAGGGCTCTAATGAAAAACTGTTTTTT. Residues: CASSYSGQGSNEKLFF.

The chain joins TRBV15 to TRBJ2-3; 8 positions match TRBD2. CDR1 and CDR2 (germline): LNHNV, YYDKDF (reference sequence). The ends lost 6 bases at V and 0 bases at J; junction bases unmatched: 2. This CDR3 spans 14 amino acids. This chain's CDR3 is CATSTGGSTDTQYF. The CDR3 DNA reads as TGTGCCACCAGTACGGGGGGGAGCACAGATACGCAGTATTTT.

The chain has TRBV7-2 and TRBJ1-1; TRBD1 might be the D (5 bases). The V end lost 5 bases, the J end lost 4 bases, and 14 bases lay between the germline ends. The CDR3 contains 14 residues. The germline CDR1 and CDR2 sequences are SGHTA and FQGNSA. In DNA, the CDR3 is TGTGCCAGCAGCCGCCCAGGGTTTGTCACTGAAGCTTTCTTT. Translating it yields CASSRPGFVTEAFF.

The V call is TRBV29-1, the J call TRBJ1-1; TRBD1 is a possible D gene (5 bases). The CDR3 is 12 residues long. Per germline, CDR1 SQVTM and CDR2 ANQGSEA. The V and J ends lost 6 bases and 4 bases respectively, with 12 bases between them. The CDR3 nucleotides are TGCAGCGTCGCCCAGGGTGGCACTGAAGCTTTCTTT. It specifies CSVAQGGTEAFF.

The chain links TRBV7-3 to TRBJ2-5, with D unresolved. This CDR3 has 15 residues. Between the trimmed V and J ends, which lost 4 bases and 5 bases, there was a span of 17 bases. CDR1 and CDR2 (germline): SGHTA, FQGTGA. The CDR3 DNA is TGTGCCAGCAGCTCGCGGAGCACACGCGCCGAGACCCAGTACTTC. It encodes CASSSRSTRAETQYF.

The rearrangement uses TRBV19 and TRBJ2-7; a possible D gene is TRBD1 (5 bases). Trimming removed 5 bases from V and 2 bases from J, with 13 bases in between. Germline lookup yields CDR1 LNHDA and CDR2 SQIVND (reference sequence). The CDR3 has 14 amino acids. CDR3 DNA: TGTGCCAGTAGTCGACAGAGGACGACCTACGAGCAGTACTTC. Its translation: CASSRQRTTYEQYF.

This chain uses TRBV18 with TRBJ2-7, with TRBD2 matching 10 bases. The CDR3 has 16 amino acids. Unmatched junction bases numbered 5, after V lost 3 bases and J lost 0 bases. Germline V gives CDR1 KGHSH, CDR2 LQKENI. The CDR3 spells CASSPIAGGSSYEQYF. CDR3 DNA: TGTGCCAGCTCACCGATAGCGGGGGGCAGCTCCTACGAGCAGTACTTC. The whole variable domain, remainder taken from reference TRBV18 and TRBJ2-7, is NAGVMQNPRHLVRRRGQEARLRCSPMKGHSHVYWYRQLPEEGLKFMVYLQKENIIDESGMPKERFSAEFPKEGPSILRIQQVVRGDSAAYFCASSPIAGGSSYEQYFGPGTRLTVT.

The CDR3 DNA follows: TGTGCCAGCAGTGTGTCAGGCTTCGCAGGCGAGCAGTACTTC. Protein sequence: CASSVSGFAGEQYF. The chain couples TRBV2 to TRBJ2-7; D is unclear. The CDR3 is 14 amino acids. V was pared by 4 bases and J by 6 bases, with 16 bases between. The germline CDR1 and CDR2 sequences are SNHLY and FYNNEI.

This chain joins TRBV30 and TRBJ1-6, with D uncertain. The CDR3 covers 11 residues. V lost 5 bases and J 8 bases, leaving 7 bases between the germline ends. CDR1 and CDR2 (germline): GTSNPN, SVGIG (reference sequence). The CDR3 sequence is CAWGVDSPLHF. The DNA for the CDR3 is TGTGCCTGGGGGGTGGATTCACCCCTCCACTTT.